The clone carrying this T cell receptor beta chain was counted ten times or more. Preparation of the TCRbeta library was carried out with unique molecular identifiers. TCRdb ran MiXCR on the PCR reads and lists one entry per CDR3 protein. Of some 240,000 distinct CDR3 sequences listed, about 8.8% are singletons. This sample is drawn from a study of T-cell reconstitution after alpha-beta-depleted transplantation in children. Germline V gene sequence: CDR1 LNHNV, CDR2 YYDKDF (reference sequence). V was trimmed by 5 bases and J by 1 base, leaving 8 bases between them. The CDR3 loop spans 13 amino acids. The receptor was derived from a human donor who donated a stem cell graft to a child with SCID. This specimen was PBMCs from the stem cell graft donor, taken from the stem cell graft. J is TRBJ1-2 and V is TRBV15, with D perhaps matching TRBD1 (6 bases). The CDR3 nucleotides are TGTGCCACCAGCTCAGGGGTTAACTATGGCTACACCTTC. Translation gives CATSSGVNYGYTF.